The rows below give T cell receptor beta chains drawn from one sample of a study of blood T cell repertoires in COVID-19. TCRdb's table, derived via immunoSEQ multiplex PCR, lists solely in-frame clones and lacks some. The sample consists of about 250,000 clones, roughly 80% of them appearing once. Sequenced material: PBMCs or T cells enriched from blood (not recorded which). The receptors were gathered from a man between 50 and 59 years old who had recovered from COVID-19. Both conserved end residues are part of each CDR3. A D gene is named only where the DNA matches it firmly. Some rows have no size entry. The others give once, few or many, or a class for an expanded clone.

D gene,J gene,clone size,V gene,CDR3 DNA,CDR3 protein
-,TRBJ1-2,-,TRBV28,TGTGCCAGCAGTCCGACAATGAACTATGGCTACACCTTC,CASSPTMNYGYTF
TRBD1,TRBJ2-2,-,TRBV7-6,TGTGCCAGCAGCGTTCCCGGGACAGGGGGCGTGGGTCGACTCAACACCGGGGAGCTGTTTTTT,CASSVPGTGGVGRLNTGELFF
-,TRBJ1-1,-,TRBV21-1,TGTGCCAGCAGCAAAACTGGGCAGATCCTGATTGAAGCTTTCTTT,CASSKTGQILIEAFF
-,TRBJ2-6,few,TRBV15,TGTGCCACCAGCCCTCCGCGGGGTGCTGGGGCCAACGTCCTGACTTTC,CATSPPRGAGANVLTF
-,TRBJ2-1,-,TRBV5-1,TGCGCCAGCAGCACCGGGACAAGGAATGAGCAGTTCTTC,CASSTGTRNEQFF
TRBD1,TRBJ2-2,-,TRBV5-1,TGCGCCAGCAGCTCCAGGACAGGGGGCCTAGGCGGGGAGCTGTTTTTT,CASSSRTGGLGGELFF
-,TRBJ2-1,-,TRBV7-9,TGTGCCAGCAGCCTGACGGACAGCAATGAGCAGTTCTTC,CASSLTDSNEQFF
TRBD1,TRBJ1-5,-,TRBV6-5,TGTGCCAGCAGTTACAGGGGACAGGAAGATCAGCCCCAGCATTTT,CASSYRGQEDQPQHF
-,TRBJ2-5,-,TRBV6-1,TGTGCCAGCAGTGAAGTCTCCCAAGAGACCCAGTACTTC,CASSEVSQETQYF
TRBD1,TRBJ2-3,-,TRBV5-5,TGTGCCAGCACCTCCGCGGGACAGGGAGAGGGTACGCAGTATTTT,CASTSAGQGEGTQYF
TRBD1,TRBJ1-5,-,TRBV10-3,TGTGCCATCAGAGCAGGGGACAGGGGTGAACAGCCCCAGCATTTT,CAIRAGDRGEQPQHF
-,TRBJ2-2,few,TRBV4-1,TGCGCCAGCAGCCAGCTAGACTTGTTCGCGAACACCGGGGAGCTGTTTTTT,CASSQLDLFANTGELFF
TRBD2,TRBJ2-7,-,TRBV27,TGTGCCAGCATCGAAGCGGGAGGGCGTCGCGAGCAGTACTTC,CASIEAGGRREQYF
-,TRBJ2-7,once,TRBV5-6,TGTGCCAGCAGCTTGAGGAGAACAGGAAGGATAGACGAGCAGTACTTC,CASSLRRTGRIDEQYF
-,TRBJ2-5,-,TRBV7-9,TGTGCCAGCAGCCCAGCGGGCGGGGGCCGCCAAGAGACCCAGTACTTC,CASSPAGGGRQETQYF
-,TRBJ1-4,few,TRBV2,TGTGCCAGCAAGTTAGCTTCTAATGAAAAACTGTTTTTT,CASKLASNEKLFF
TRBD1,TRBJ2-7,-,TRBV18,TGTGCCAGCTCACTCGACAGGGGGGACGAGCAGTACTTC,CASSLDRGDEQYF
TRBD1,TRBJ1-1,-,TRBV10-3,TGTGCCATCAGGGGGACAGGGGGAACTGAAGCTTTCTTT,CAIRGTGGTEAFF
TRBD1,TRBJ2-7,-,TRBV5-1,TGCGCCAGCAGCACGGACAGGACGAGCTCCTACGAGCAGTACTTC,CASSTDRTSSYEQYF
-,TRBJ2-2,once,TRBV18,TGTGCCAGCTCACCCCAGGGTACCGGGGAGCTGTTTTTT,CASSPQGTGELFF
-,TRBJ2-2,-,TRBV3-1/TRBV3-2,TGTGCCAGCAGCCAACACGTGGGGCAGGGCGGGGAGCTGTTTTTT,CASSQHVGQGGELFF
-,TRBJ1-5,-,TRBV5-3,TGTGCCAGAAGCTCGTCCCCCGGCAATCAGCCCCAGCATTTT,CARSSSPGNQPQHF
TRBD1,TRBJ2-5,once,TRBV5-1,TGCGCCAGCAGCATAACCGGGACAGGGGATCAAGAGACCCAGTACTTC,CASSITGTGDQETQYF
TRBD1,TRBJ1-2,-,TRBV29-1,TGCAGCGTAGCAACAGGGGACTACTATGGCTACACCTTC,CSVATGDYYGYTF
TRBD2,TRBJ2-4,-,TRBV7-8,TGTGCCAGCAGCTACTCCGCGGGGGGATTAAACATTCAGTACTTC,CASSYSAGGLNIQYF
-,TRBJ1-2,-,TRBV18,TGTGCCAGCTCCGCGATGAGTGGCTACACCTTC,CASSAMSGYTF
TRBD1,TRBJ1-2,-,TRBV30,TGTGCCTGGAGTTTACAGGGGAACTATGGCTACACCTTC,CAWSLQGNYGYTF
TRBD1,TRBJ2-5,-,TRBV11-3,TGTGCCAGCAGCCCGGGACAGGCAGGGGAGACCCAGTACTTC,CASSPGQAGETQYF
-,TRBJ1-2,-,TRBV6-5,TGTGCCAGCAGAGGGACTACTAACTATGGCTACACCTTC,CASRGTTNYGYTF
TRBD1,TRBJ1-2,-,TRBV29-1,TGCAGCGTTTCGGACAGGGCTTATGGCTACACCTTC,CSVSDRAYGYTF
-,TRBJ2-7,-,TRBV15,TGTGCCACCAGCAGAGATCTTGGCAGGGTTTCCTACGAGCAGTACTTC,CATSRDLGRVSYEQYF
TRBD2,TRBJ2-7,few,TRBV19,TGTGCCAGTAGTCCGCGGACTAGCGGAGTTGGATCCTACGAGCAGTACTTC,CASSPRTSGVGSYEQYF
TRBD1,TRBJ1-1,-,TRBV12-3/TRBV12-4,TGTGCCAGCACCCGACAGGGGGCCGTTGAAGCTTTCTTT,CASTRQGAVEAFF
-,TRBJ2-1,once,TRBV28,TGTGCCAGCAGTTTAATAGGAGCGGTATACAATGAGCAGTTCTTC,CASSLIGAVYNEQFF
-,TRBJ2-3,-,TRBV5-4,TGTGCCAGCAGCTTAAAACTAGGGAGCACAGATACGCAGTATTTT,CASSLKLGSTDTQYF
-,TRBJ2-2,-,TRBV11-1,TGTGCCAGCAGCCCCATTGTCGACAGCACCGGGGAGCTGTTTTTT,CASSPIVDSTGELFF
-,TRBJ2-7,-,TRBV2,TGTGCCAGCAGTGAAGAGACAATCTCCTACGAGCAGTACTTC,CASSEETISYEQYF
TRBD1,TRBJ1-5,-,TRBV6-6,TGTGCCAGCAGTCCGGGACAGGGGGCCGAATATAGCAATCAGCCCCAGCATTTT,CASSPGQGAEYSNQPQHF